A single sample is the source of the 14 T cell receptor beta chains below, sequenced in a study of T cell responses to AZD1222 COVID-19 vaccine. TCRdb's table, derived via immunoSEQ multiplex PCR, lists solely in-frame clones and lacks some. The sample includes 29,000 or so clones, over 90% of them seen just once. Source: peripheral blood, taken on day 0 of AZD1222 vaccination. The receptors here all came from an adult in good health.

The CDR3 DNA follows: TGTGCCAGCAGTTACTCGAGGCAGGGTGTGAACTATGGCTACACCTTC. Translated: CASSYSRQGVNYGYTF. The chain is built from TRBV6-5 and TRBJ1-2; a weak D match, TRBD1 (5 bases). The germline gives CDR1 MNHEY, CDR2 SVGAGI. The V gene lost 0 bases and the J gene lost 2 bases, with 13 bases spanning the gap. The CDR3 loop spans 16 amino acids.

CDR3 loop: CASSAGGRNQPQHF. CDR3 sequence (DNA): TGTGCCAGCAGCGCGGGGGGGAGGAATCAGCCCCAGCATTTT. This chain uses TRBV7-8 with TRBJ1-5; possible D gene TRBD1, 5 bases. CDR3 length: 14 residues. The V gene lost 5 bases and the J gene lost 4 bases, with 12 bases spanning the gap. The germline gives CDR1 SGHVS, CDR2 FQNEAQ.

The chain is built from TRBV19 and TRBJ2-2; D remains ambiguous. Trimming cost V 10 bases and J 4 bases, with 16 bases left between them. The CDR3 covers 14 residues. Germline lookup yields CDR1 LNHDA and CDR2 SQIVND (reference sequence). In DNA form, the CDR3 reads TGTGCCACTTCGTCCCTGTTGAGCACCGGGGAGCTGTTTTTT. This gives the protein CATSSLLSTGELFF.

The chain recombines TRBV7-9 with TRBJ2-5; 12 positions match TRBD2. The CDR3 totals 14 residues. Germline V gene lookup returns CDR1 SEHNR and CDR2 FQNEAQ (reference sequence). Trimming cost V 6 bases and J 4 bases; bases outside gene matches: 3. The DNA for the CDR3 is TGTGCCAGCAGTCGACTAGCGGGAGCAGAGACCCAGTACTTC. This sequence encodes CASSRLAGAETQYF.

This clone appeared once. The rearrangement uses TRBV3-1 (or the pseudogene TRBV3-2) and TRBJ1-1, with D unresolved. This CDR3 is 14 amino acids long. Per germline, CDR1 LGHDT and CDR2 YNNKEL (reference sequence). V lost 3 bases and J lost 2, with 10 bases in between. Here the CDR3 DNA reads TGTGCCAGCAGCCATAGGGCCTTCAACACTGAAGCTTTCTTT. Translated: CASSHRAFNTEAFF.

Here the CDR3 reads CASSVGQNQPQHF. The DNA for the CDR3 is TGTGCCAGCAGCGTAGGACAGAATCAGCCCCAGCATTTT. V usage is TRBV7-2 and J usage is TRBJ1-5, with D maybe TRBD1 (6 bases). The CDR3 consists of 13 residues. Germline values: CDR1 SGHTA, CDR2 FQGNSA. V was clipped by 5 bases and J by 4 bases, with 9 bases between them.

The sample holds one count of this clone. The rearrangement joins TRBV27 to TRBJ2-7, with D possibly TRBD2 on 5 matching bases. V lost 6 bases and J lost 3, with 15 bases in between. The CDR3 is made up of 14 amino acids. Germline V gene data show CDR1 as MNHEY and CDR2 as SMNVEV (reference sequence). The CDR3 here is CASRLVPSLYEQYF. The CDR3, as DNA: TGTGCCAGCAGACTAGTCCCCTCCCTCTACGAGCAGTACTTC.

The chain carries TRBV6-2 or TRBV6-3 and TRBJ2-7; D may match TRBD1 or TRBD2 (5 bases each). The CDR3 has 13 residues. CDR1 MNHEY and CDR2 SVGEGT come from the germline V gene. V lost 6 bases to trimming and J lost 5 bases, with 14 bases between them. In DNA, the CDR3 is TGTGCCAGCAGCCAAGGGACCCCGGACGAGCAGTACTTC. The encoded protein is CASSQGTPDEQYF.

This sequence joins TRBV30 and TRBJ1-1; a weak D match, TRBD1 (6 bases). From germline, CDR1 is GTSNPN and CDR2 SVGIG (reference sequence). V lost 3 bases to trimming and J lost 5 bases, with 10 bases between them. This CDR3 has 12 amino acids. The CDR3: CAWSLRGTEAFF. CDR3 sequence (DNA): TGTGCCTGGAGCCTAAGGGGGACTGAAGCTTTCTTT.

This clone came up once. V gene TRBV6-5 combines with J gene TRBJ1-2, with 7 bases lining up with TRBD1. CDR1 is MNHEY, CDR2 SVGAGI, per germline. J was trimmed by 4 bases and V by 0 bases; bases with no gene match: 8. The CDR3 has 16 residues. CDR3 sequence reads: CASSYSRGQSIYGYTF. CDR3 DNA sequence: TGTGCCAGCAGTTACTCAAGGGGACAGAGTATCTATGGCTACACCTTC.

This chain connects TRBV10-3 to TRBJ2-1; 7 nucleotides match TRBD1. This CDR3 region has 13 residues. The germline V gene has CDR1 ENHRY and CDR2 SYGVKD. Trimming removed 9 bases from V and 6 bases from J; junction bases left unmatched: 8. The CDR3 bases are TGTGCCATTCCGGGACAGAGGCCCAATGAGCAGTTCTTC. This gives the protein CAIPGQRPNEQFF.

This clone was counted once. The chain uses TRBV10-1 and TRBJ2-2; 7 nucleotides line up with TRBD1. Germline V gives CDR1 WNHNN, CDR2 SYGVQD (reference sequence). CDR3 length: 14 residues. J was trimmed by 4 bases and V by 7 bases; bases with no gene match: 6. The CDR3 region is CASTTGLATGELFF. The CDR3 DNA reads as TGCGCCAGCACGACAGGGCTCGCCACCGGGGAGCTGTTTTTT.

The chain uses TRBV30 and TRBJ2-5; D not certain. CDR1 GTSNPN and CDR2 SVGIG come from the germline V gene (reference sequence). The V and J ends lost 5 bases and 2 bases respectively, with 9 bases between them. The CDR3 contains 12 residues. In DNA form, the CDR3 reads TGTGCCTGGGTACCCGGGCAAGAGACCCAGTACTTC. Translating it yields CAWVPGQETQYF.

The chain combines TRBV19 with TRBJ1-2; D unclear. Germline values: CDR1 LNHDA, CDR2 SQIVND (reference sequence). There are 12 residues in the CDR3. V was pared by 6 bases and J by 0 bases, with 5 bases between. CDR3 DNA sequence: TGTGCCAGTAGGCGAACTAACTATGGCTACACCTTC. Translation gives CASRRTNYGYTF.